Sequencing of this T cell receptor beta chain was carried out in a study of multiple sclerosis patients with progressive multifocal leukoencephalopathy. The CDR3 has 14 amino acids. CDR1 and CDR2 from the germline V gene are MNHNS and SASEGT. Clones were read by immunoSEQ multiplex PCR, and TCRdb kept only the in-frame ones, dropping some. This table has 30,000 or so clones, roughly 87% appearing once. The time point denotes: time of PML onset. JC virus DNA in cerebrospinal fluid confirmed the PML diagnosis. This clone showed up just once. The V call is TRBV6-1, the J call TRBJ2-5, with a weak D call TRBD1 (6 bases). The J call may not be correct, given that the DNA end is closer to TRBJ2-7. Sequencing used PBMCs, obtained from a patient treated with natalizumab. The receptor comes from a woman in her thirties or forties with progressive multifocal leukoencephalopathy. The CDR3 loop reads CASNQGTFSLEQYF. In DNA form, the CDR3 reads TGTGCCAGCAACCAGGGGACGTTTTCCCTCGAGCAGTACTTC.